A single sample is the source of the 22 T cell receptor beta chains below, sequenced in a study of blood T cell repertoires in COVID-19. Assay: immunoSEQ multiplex PCR; the TCRdb copy retains only in-frame clones and omits some. In the table there are around 300,000 clones, roughly nine tenths of which are singletons. Sequencing input: PBMCs or T cells enriched from blood (not recorded which). Every receptor here comes from a young woman who had recovered from COVID-19.

CDR3 coding DNA: TGCGCCAGCAGCCACCGCCCCGGGACTAGCGGGGGGGCGTCCTACAATGAGCAGTTCTTC. As protein: CASSHRPGTSGGASYNEQFF. This chain joins TRBV4-1 and TRBJ2-1, with TRBD2 identical over 16 bases. V lost 3 bases and J lost 1; bases outside the gene matches: 9. There are 20 residues in the CDR3. Germline-derived CDR1 and CDR2 are MGHRA and YSYEKL.

The chain links TRBV11-2 to TRBJ2-1, with a possible D match to TRBD2 (5 bases). CDR3 length: 13 residues. CDR1 SGHAT and CDR2 FQNNGV come from the germline V gene. V shed 0 bases and J shed 10 bases, with 10 bases lying between them. In DNA form, the CDR3 reads TGTGCCAGCAGCTTAGAGGGTAGCGAGGAGCAGTTCTTC. The encoded protein is CASSLEGSEEQFF. The full variable domain, in which reference TRBV11-2 and TRBJ2-1 provide the parts outside the CDR3, is EAGVAQSPRYKIIEKRQSVAFWCNPISGHATLYWYQQILGQGPKLLIQFQNNGVVDDSQLPKDRFSAERLKGVDSTLKIQPAKLEDSAVYLCASSLEGSEEQFFGPGTRLTVL.

This chain joins TRBV5-1 and TRBJ2-7, with 9 bases identical to TRBD1. Unmatched junction bases numbered 18, after V lost 2 bases and J lost 6 bases. Per germline, CDR1 SGHRS and CDR2 YFSETQ. The CDR3 is 18 residues long. The DNA for the CDR3 is TGCGCCAGCAGCTTACCCTCGGGACAGGGATTGGAGGGGCTCGAGCAGTACTTC. It is translated as CASSLPSGQGLEGLEQYF.

The rearrangement uses TRBV6-6 and TRBJ1-1; tentative D call: TRBD1 (5 bases). Germline CDR1 is MNHNY and CDR2 is SVGAGI (reference sequence). V lost 5 bases and J lost 2, with 18 bases in between. This CDR3 contains 16 residues. The CDR3 spells CASSADRTQRNTEAFF. The CDR3, as DNA: TGTGCCAGCAGTGCCGACCGGACACAAAGAAACACTGAAGCTTTCTTT.

This chain uses TRBV11-1 with TRBJ2-2; no clear D. The CDR3 covers 16 residues. CDR1 and CDR2 from the germline V gene are SGHAT and FQDESV (reference sequence). Trimming pared 1 base from V and 5 bases from J, leaving 14 bases between. The CDR3 DNA follows: TGTGCCAGCAGCTTAGGCATTGGCGGATTTACCGGGGAGCTGTTTTTT. It encodes CASSLGIGGFTGELFF. Full variable domain (missing parts from reference TRBV11-1 and TRBJ2-2): EAEVAQSPRYKITEKSQAVAFWCDPISGHATLYWYRQILGQGPELLVQFQDESVVDDSQLPKDRFSAERLKGVDSTLKIQPAELGDSAMYLCASSLGIGGFTGELFFGEGSRLTVL.

In its sample, this clone was seen once. The chain carries TRBV2 and TRBJ1-1; D is ambiguous. This CDR3 spans 16 amino acids. Germline lookup yields CDR1 SNHLY and CDR2 FYNNEI. Trimming cost V 0 bases and J 0 bases, with 11 bases left between them. The DNA of the CDR3 is TGTGCCAGCAGTGAAGCGCTTCAGGCTTTGAACACTGAAGCTTTCTTT. It codes for CASSEALQALNTEAFF.

This clone was counted once. The chain couples TRBV3-1 (or the pseudogene TRBV3-2) to TRBJ1-3; D is uncertain. The CDR3 is 15 residues long. CDR1 is LGHDT, CDR2 YNNKEL, per germline (reference sequence). V lost 1 base to trimming and J lost 0 bases, with 7 bases between them. Written as DNA, the CDR3 is TGTGCCAGCAGCCAAGGTCCAGGCTCTGGAAACACCATATATTTT. Encoded protein: CASSQGPGSGNTIYF.

The rearrangement links TRBV6-5 to TRBJ1-1; possible D gene TRBD1, 5 bases. Germline CDR1 and CDR2: MNHEY and SVGAGI. V was clipped by 5 bases and J by 7 bases, with 8 bases between them. There are 11 residues in the CDR3. Written as DNA, the CDR3 is TGTGCCAGCAGTCAGGGACTTGAAGCTTTCTTT. Translating it yields CASSQGLEAFF.

The rearrangement joins TRBV9 to TRBJ2-7; 8 bases match TRBD1. CDR3 length: 15 residues. Germline lookup yields CDR1 SGDLS and CDR2 YYNGEE. V lost 3 bases and J lost 4; bases outside the gene matches: 9. CDR3 sequence: CASSEGQEAWYEQYF. The CDR3 nucleotides read TGTGCCAGCAGCGAGGGACAGGAGGCGTGGTACGAGCAGTACTTC.

The chain employs TRBV7-9 and TRBJ2-1; 10 nucleotides match TRBD2. This CDR3 is built from 15 residues. Germline CDR1 SEHNR, CDR2 FQNEAQ (reference sequence). The V segment lost 5 bases and the J segment 7 bases; nucleotides outside the gene matches: 8. CDR3 nucleotide sequence: TGTGCCAGCAGCCCGAGCGGGGGGGCCTTAAATGAGCAGTTCTTC. It is translated as CASSPSGGALNEQFF.

Only one count was recorded for this clone. DNA of the CDR3: TGTGCCACCAGTGATATGAGACAGGGGGGAGAGACCCAGTACTTC. Protein sequence: CATSDMRQGGETQYF. The rearrangement links TRBV24-1 to TRBJ2-5; TRBD1 aligns across 9 bases. Germline CDR1 is KGHDR and CDR2 is SFDVKD. This CDR3 contains 15 residues. J was trimmed by 4 bases and V by 3 bases; bases with no gene match: 5.

The CDR3 sequence: CASSSRVSPLHF. The DNA of the CDR3 is TGTGCCAGCAGCTCCAGGGTATCACCCCTCCACTTT. The chain couples TRBV7-2 to TRBJ1-6, with D possibly matching TRBD1 (5 bases). CDR3 length: 12 residues. Germline CDR1 SGHTA, CDR2 FQGNSA. V was shortened by 4 bases and J by 10 bases, with 8 bases between the two germline ends.

This clone was counted between two and nine times. This chain joins TRBV11-2 and TRBJ2-3, with D possibly matching TRBD2 (6 bases). The V gene's germline CDR1 is SGHAT and CDR2 FQNNGV. The CDR3 loop spans 16 amino acids. Trimming shortened V by 1 base and J by 4 bases, and 15 bases separated the two germline ends. The CDR3 spells CASSLALGSGADTQYF. CDR3 sequence (DNA): TGTGCCAGCAGCTTAGCTCTAGGTTCGGGAGCAGATACGCAGTATTTT.

This chain joins TRBV2 and TRBJ2-5; 8 bases align to TRBD2. CDR1 SNHLY and CDR2 FYNNEI come from the germline V gene. Trimming removed 5 bases from V and 5 bases from J; junction bases left unmatched: 10. This CDR3 spans 15 amino acids. In nucleotides, the CDR3 is TGTGCCAGCAGTTTCGAGCGGGGGAGTGGGGAGACCCAGTACTTC. It specifies CASSFERGSGETQYF.

The chain couples TRBV2 to TRBJ1-6, with D possibly being TRBD1 (6 bases). The germline CDR1 and CDR2 sequences are SNHLY and FYNNEI. Deletions cut 6 bases from V and 9 bases from J, with 18 bases between. The CDR3 sequence is 15 residues long. Here the CDR3 DNA reads TGTGCCAGCAGAATCCGGGACATAATTTTTTCACCCCTCCACTTT. Translation: CASRIRDIIFSPLHF.

V and J are TRBV9 and TRBJ2-1; 9 nucleotides align to TRBD1. Germline CDR1 is SGDLS and CDR2 is YYNGEE. Trimming took 4 bases from V and 5 from J; bases not matched to a gene: 4. The CDR3 is 14 residues long. The CDR3 DNA reads as TGTGCCAGCAGCCCGGGACAGGGAAACAATGAGCAGTTCTTC. It is translated as CASSPGQGNNEQFF.

The chain couples TRBV5-1 to TRBJ2-1; 15 positions match TRBD2. Trimming cost V 4 bases and J 4 bases; bases outside gene matches: 9. The CDR3 extends over 18 amino acids. CDR1 is SGHRS, CDR2 YFSETQ, per germline. The CDR3 protein is CASSLGLAGGQSYNEQFF. DNA of the CDR3: TGCGCCAGCAGCCTTGGACTAGCGGGGGGGCAGAGTTACAATGAGCAGTTCTTC.

This chain connects TRBV27 to TRBJ2-2; 9 nucleotides align to TRBD1. CDR1 and CDR2 from the germline V gene are MNHEY and SMNVEV (reference sequence). V gave up 4 bases and J gave up 3 bases; unmatched junction bases: 9. CDR3 length equals 17 residues. The CDR3 sequence is CASSSLSGQGDTGELFF. The CDR3 DNA is TGTGCCAGCAGTTCCCTGTCGGGACAGGGTGACACCGGGGAGCTGTTTTTT.

The genes are TRBV19 and TRBJ1-6; a weak D match, TRBD1 (6 bases). V lost 5 bases and J 1 base, leaving 18 bases between the germline ends. The CDR3 spans 18 residues. Germline V gene data show CDR1 as LNHDA and CDR2 as SQIVND (reference sequence). Here the CDR3 reads CASSLAGGAESYNSPLHF. Here the CDR3 DNA reads TGTGCCAGTAGTCTGGCGGGGGGCGCAGAATCCTATAATTCACCCCTCCACTTT.

The V and J genes are TRBV9 and TRBJ1-5; TRBD1 is a possible D gene (6 bases). The CDR3 consists of 15 residues. The ends were cut back, 4 bases at V and 6 bases at J, with 17 bases in the middle. The germline V gene has CDR1 SGDLS and CDR2 YYNGEE. DNA for the CDR3: TGTGCCAGCAGCCCCCGCTACAGGGCAGTTCAGCCCCAGCATTTT. Amino acids: CASSPRYRAVQPQHF.

Notes on this clone: The identical CDR3 is also encoded by other nucleotide sequences in the sample. V and J are TRBV5-1 and TRBJ2-1; 8 nucleotides agree with TRBD2. The CDR3 consists of 15 residues. Germline V gene lookup returns CDR1 SGHRS and CDR2 YFSETQ. The J segment lost 2 bases and the V segment lost 0 bases, leaving 1 base of the junction unmatched. The chain's CDR3 is CASSLARGAYNEQFF. CDR3 in DNA: TGCGCCAGCAGCTTGGCGCGGGGGGCCTACAATGAGCAGTTCTTC.

The chain couples TRBV7-9 to TRBJ1-2, with TRBD1 matching 8 bases. Trimming removed 2 bases from V and 3 bases from J; junction bases left unmatched: 2. Per the germline V gene, CDR1 is SEHNR and CDR2 is FQNEAQ (reference sequence). CDR3 length equals 14 residues. The DNA for the CDR3 is TGTGCCAGCAGCTTAAACAGGGGGGACTATGGCTACACCTTC. Its translation is CASSLNRGDYGYTF.